This T cell receptor beta chain was retrieved from a study of graft-versus-host responses after intestinal transplantation. Clones were sequenced by immunoSEQ multiplex PCR, and TCRdb holds only the in-frame ones, with some missing. This table has 80,000 to 90,000 clones, about nine tenths appearing once. V was clipped by 7 bases and J by 0 bases; unmatched bases: 2. Germline CDR1 and CDR2: WSHSY and SAAADI. The CDR3 consists of 13 residues. Concerning this clone itself: Its antigen is still unknown.

The specimen was unstimulated CD4+ T cells sorted from spleen or lymph node cells, collected before intestinal transplant. This rearrangement joins TRBV10-2 to TRBJ1-1, with 7 bases lining up with TRBD1. The receptor comes from a human donor who received an intestinal transplant. CDR3 region: CASTGTVNTEAFF. CDR3 in DNA: TGCGCCAGCACCGGGACAGTGAACACTGAAGCTTTCTTT.